The 9 T cell receptor beta chains listed next were all sequenced from one sample in a study of blood T cells in healthy people across ages. With a J-beta primer mix and a sample-barcoded 5' primer, a second PCR ran about 7 to 12 cycles. From the 5' RACE reads, TCRdb called clonotypes with MiXCR, one entry per CDR3 protein. The sample yields about 1.6 million distinct CDR3 sequences, about 32% seen once. The sample comprised blood. The receptor source for this set is a woman aged 25-40 years in good health.

With regard to this clonotype: One junction end disagrees with the germline gene, perhaps due to a read error. The chain uses TRBV27 and TRBJ1-2; no clear D. The CDR3 has 12 amino acids. The germline V gene has CDR1 MNHEY and CDR2 SMNVEV (reference sequence). Here the CDR3 DNA reads TGTGCCAGCAGTCCATCTTGGGGTGGCCACACCTTC. Its protein is CASSPSWGGHTF.

This sequence joins TRBV6-2 or TRBV6-3 and TRBJ1-2; D call uncertain. Germline CDR1 and CDR2: MNHEY and SVGEGT. V lost 7 bases and J lost 5, with 17 bases in between. CDR3 length: 14 residues. The CDR3, as DNA: TGTGCCAGCAAGACTACGGGCGCTGGGTATGGCTACACCTTC. This encodes CASKTTGAGYGYTF.

The chain links TRBV12-3 or TRBV12-4 to TRBJ1-5; 7 bases map to TRBD1. CDR3 length: 15 amino acids. V trimming: 5 bases; J trimming: 1 base; junction bases outside the gene matches: 5. CDR3 sequence reads: CASSNTGASNQPQHF. CDR3 nucleotide sequence: TGTGCCAGCAGTAACACAGGGGCCAGCAATCAGCCCCAGCATTTT.

This clonotype showed up just a few times. The V and J genes are TRBV6-6 and TRBJ2-7; D is possibly TRBD1 or TRBD2 (5 bases each). The CDR3 contains 14 residues. Trimming took off 2 bases at V and 6 bases at J, with 14 bases between the two ends. Germline V gene lookup returns CDR1 MNHNY and CDR2 SVGAGI (reference sequence). The CDR3, as DNA: TGTGCCAGCAGTTACGGAGACGGGGCAGGCGAGCAGTACTTC. Protein sequence: CASSYGDGAGEQYF.

In the case of this clonotype: A much larger clone differs by one base, so this may be a read error. V is TRBV20-1 and J is TRBJ2-3, with 10 bases aligning to TRBD2. The CDR3 has 14 residues. CDR1 is DFQATT and CDR2 is SNEGSKA in the germline V gene (reference sequence). The CDR3 nucleotides are TGCGGTGTGGCTAGCGGGAGTACGATAGATACGCAGTATTTT. Translated, it gives CGVASGSTIDTQYF.

The CDR3 reads CASSPKDRASDTQYF. The CDR3 DNA is TGTGCCAGCAGCCCGAAGGATAGGGCGTCAGATACGCAGTATTTT. The V and J genes are TRBV3-1 and TRBJ2-3; D is unresolved. This CDR3 is built from 15 residues. V lost 4 bases and J 4 bases, leaving 15 bases between the germline ends. The germline CDR1 and CDR2 sequences are LGHDT and YNNKEL (reference sequence).

The rearrangement joins TRBV12-3 or TRBV12-4 to TRBJ1-1; 10 bases are shared with TRBD1. V trimming: 7 bases; J trimming: 1 base; junction bases outside the gene matches: 9. The CDR3 contains 16 residues. DNA for the CDR3: TGTGCCAGCACCTATGGGACAGGGGCGACGAACACTGAAGCTTTCTTT. This sequence encodes CASTYGTGATNTEAFF.

Comments on this clonotype: With a much larger clone just one base away, this may be a read error. This chain connects TRBV4-1 to TRBJ2-7; D is unresolved. The CDR3 consists of 12 residues. V lost 7 bases and J 7 bases, leaving 14 bases between the germline ends. CDR1 is MGHRA, CDR2 YSYEKL, per germline. The CDR3 is CASNHPTQEQYF. The CDR3, as DNA: TGCGCCAGCAACCACCCTACTCAGGAGCAGTACTTC.

This clonotype was counted a few times. The rearrangement joins TRBV7-9 to TRBJ2-1; D unclear. CDR3 size: 12 residues. Germline-derived CDR1 and CDR2 are SEHNR and FQNEAQ (reference sequence). Trimming left V 1 base short and J 9 bases short, with 7 bases between. This chain's CDR3 is CASSLDLIEQFF. CDR3 coding DNA: TGTGCCAGCAGCTTAGACCTTATTGAGCAGTTCTTC.